One sample yielded the 31 T cell receptor beta chains listed below, sequenced in a study of cytomegalovirus exposure and HLA in healthy donors. Measured with immunoSEQ multiplex PCR; TCRdb has only the in-frame clones, and not every one. The data show almost 200,000 clones, with roughly three quarters seen just once and 1% to 1.5% held by the top ten. The specimen sequenced was PBMCs. The receptors originated from a woman between 25 and 40 years old in good health and CMV-seronegative.

The rearrangement uses TRBV2 and TRBJ2-2; weak D call: TRBD2 (6 bases). The CDR3 is made up of 15 amino acids. The ends were cut back, 3 bases at V and 1 base at J, with 9 bases in the middle. Germline values: CDR1 SNHLY, CDR2 FYNNEI. CDR3 amino acids: CASSEDGGNTGELFF. CDR3 DNA sequence: TGTGCCAGCAGTGAGGACGGGGGGAACACCGGGGAGCTGTTTTTT.

The rearrangement uses TRBV9 and TRBJ2-5; D possibly corresponds to TRBD1 (6 bases). Germline assignment: CDR1 SGDLS and CDR2 YYNGEE. Trimming took 0 bases from V and 5 from J, leaving 17 bases between them. The CDR3 contains 16 residues. The CDR3 reads CASSVAARGTEETQYF. In DNA, the CDR3 is TGTGCCAGCAGCGTAGCTGCCAGGGGTACAGAGGAGACCCAGTACTTC. The full variable domain, completed using reference TRBV9 and TRBJ2-5, is DSGVTQTPKHLITATGQRVTLRCSPRSGDLSVYWYQQSLDQGLQFLIQYYNGEERAKGNILERFSAQQFPDLHSELNLSSLELGDSALYFCASSVAARGTEETQYFGPGTRLLVL.

This clone was recorded only once. V and J are TRBV2 and TRBJ2-5; 8 nucleotides line up with TRBD1. Germline loops: CDR1 SNHLY, CDR2 FYNNEI. After removal of 6 bases from V and 2 bases from J, the junction contained 8 bases not matched to a gene. CDR3 length: 15 amino acids. CDR3 region: CASSQQGDKQETQYF. The DNA for the CDR3 is TGTGCCAGCAGCCAACAGGGGGACAAACAAGAGACCCAGTACTTC.

This chain connects TRBV5-1 to TRBJ1-4, with D possibly matching TRBD1 (5 bases). V shed 0 bases and J shed 7 bases, with 13 bases lying between them. This CDR3 region has 15 residues. CDR1 and CDR2 (germline): SGHRS, YFSETQ. As DNA, the CDR3 is TGCGCCAGCAGCTTGGTTCGCGGGGCGAGTGAAAAACTGTTTTTT. Translating it yields CASSLVRGASEKLFF.

The chain links TRBV19 to TRBJ2-1, with 7 bases aligning to TRBD2. Germline V gene sequence: CDR1 LNHDA, CDR2 SQIVND (reference sequence). The V gene end was trimmed by 4 bases and the J gene end by 0 bases; junction bases not matched to a gene: 9. The CDR3 covers 17 residues. CDR3 DNA sequence: TGTGCCAGTAGTACGGGGATAACTAGCGCCTCCTACAATGAGCAGTTCTTC. Translating gives CASSTGITSASYNEQFF.

CDR3 bases: TGCGCCAGCAGCTTGGCCCCACTAGCGGGGGGGCGTATTGAGCAGTTCTTC. It translates to CASSLAPLAGGRIEQFF. The rearrangement uses TRBV5-1 and TRBJ2-1; 13 bases match TRBD2. The CDR3 is 17 amino acids. V lost 0 bases, J lost 9 bases, and 9 bases stayed unmatched. Germline assignment: CDR1 SGHRS and CDR2 YFSETQ.

J is TRBJ2-7 and V is TRBV6-1, with TRBD2 matching 8 bases. Germline V gene sequence: CDR1 MNHNS, CDR2 SASEGT. Trimming cost V 6 bases and J 6 bases; bases outside gene matches: 13. The CDR3 runs 15 residues. CDR3 in amino acids: CASSGGALELGEQYF. The CDR3 DNA follows: TGTGCCAGCAGCGGGGGGGCCCTAGAACTGGGCGAGCAGTACTTC.

The chain links TRBV5-1 to TRBJ1-1; no firm D call. The CDR3 totals 15 residues. The germline V gene has CDR1 SGHRS and CDR2 YFSETQ. Trimming took off 1 base at V and 5 bases at J, with 15 bases between the two ends. CDR3 residues: CASSLLHLRETEAFF. The DNA of the CDR3 is TGCGCCAGCAGCTTGCTTCATCTCCGGGAGACTGAAGCTTTCTTT.

This clone appeared a few times. V gene TRBV2 combines with J gene TRBJ1-2; D gene unclear. This CDR3 spans 14 amino acids. CDR1 is SNHLY and CDR2 is FYNNEI in the germline V gene. Trimming took 1 base from V and 1 from J, leaving 7 bases between them. DNA for the CDR3: TGTGCCAGCAGTGAAGGAACAGTTAACTATGGCTACACCTTC. As protein: CASSEGTVNYGYTF.

This chain uses TRBV18 with TRBJ1-5; possible D gene TRBD1, 6 bases. Trimming pared 6 bases from V and 2 bases from J, leaving 14 bases between. This CDR3 has 15 residues. Germline V CDR1 and CDR2: KGHSH, LQKENI. In DNA, the CDR3 is TGTGCCAGCTCCCGGTGGGGGGGGCGCAATCAGCCCCAGCATTTT. It yields the protein CASSRWGGRNQPQHF. The variable domain in full, with the rest retrieved from reference TRBV18 and TRBJ1-5, is NAGVMQNPRHLVRRRGQEARLRCSPMKGHSHVYWYRQLPEEGLKFMVYLQKENIIDESGMPKERFSAEFPKEGPSILRIQQVVRGDSAAYFCASSRWGGRNQPQHFGDGTRLSIL.

J is TRBJ2-3 and V is TRBV5-4, with TRBD2 identical over 14 bases. Germline values: CDR1 SGHNT, CDR2 YYREEE (reference sequence). After removal of 3 bases from V and 3 bases from J, the junction contained 3 bases not matched to a gene. CDR3 length equals 16 residues. In DNA, the CDR3 is TGTGCCAGCAGCTCCGGGACTAGCGGGAGAACAGATACGCAGTATTTT. This codes for CASSSGTSGRTDTQYF.

The CDR3 reads CASSPCEQYF. The DNA of the CDR3 is TGCGCCAGCAGCCCATGTGAGCAGTACTTC. The chain uses TRBV5-1 and TRBJ2-7; no clear D. The germline CDR1 and CDR2 sequences are SGHRS and YFSETQ. This CDR3 region has 10 residues. The V end was cut by 4 bases, the J end by 7 bases, with 6 bases between. Full variable domain (rest looked up from reference TRBV5-1 and TRBJ2-7): KAGVTQTPRYLIKTRGQQVTLSCSPISGHRSVSWYQQTPGQGLQFLFEYFSETQRNKGNFPGRFSGRQFSNSRSEMNVSTLELGDSALYLCASSPCEQYFGPGTRLTVT.

A few counts support this clone. J is TRBJ1-5 and V is TRBV19, with 9 bases that match TRBD1. The CDR3 extends over 18 amino acids. V shed 5 bases and J 4 bases; nucleotides not matched to a gene: 15. Germline CDR1 is LNHDA and CDR2 is SQIVND (reference sequence). CDR3: CASSWDSWGQGGNQPQHF. The DNA for the CDR3 is TGTGCCAGTAGTTGGGATAGTTGGGGACAGGGAGGGAATCAGCCCCAGCATTTT.

The chain has TRBV5-4 and TRBJ1-3; D is perhaps TRBD1 (6 bases). The length of the CDR3 is 15 residues. Trimming cost V 0 bases and J 0 bases, with 7 bases left between them. Per the germline V gene, CDR1 is SGHNT and CDR2 is YYREEE (reference sequence). CDR3 DNA sequence: TGTGCCAGCAGCTTGGGGGGGCTCTCTGGAAACACCATATATTTT. Protein product: CASSLGGLSGNTIYF.

This clone was found once. This chain joins TRBV7-9 and TRBJ1-2; the D gene is possibly TRBD1 (5 bases). Germline assignment: CDR1 SEHNR and CDR2 FQNEAQ (reference sequence). CDR3 length: 15 residues. Between the trimmed V and J ends, which lost 1 base and 5 bases, there was a span of 14 bases. This CDR3 reads CASSLGRPGRYGYTF. CDR3 sequence (DNA): TGTGCCAGCAGCTTAGGAAGGCCAGGGCGGTATGGCTACACCTTC.

There are a few counts of this clone. The V gene is TRBV19, the J gene TRBJ2-7, with TRBD2 matching over 8 bases. J lost 3 bases, V lost 6 bases, and 7 bases had no gene match. The CDR3 sequence is 14 residues long. Germline V gene sequence: CDR1 LNHDA, CDR2 SQIVND (reference sequence). For the CDR3, the DNA is TGTGCCAGTAGACCGGGAGGGCCGGTCTACGAGCAGTACTTC. Translating gives CASRPGGPVYEQYF.

In regard to this clone: The CDR3 end shows no conserved phenylalanine or tryptophan, and so a read error is likely. It is unclear where the CDR3 begins or ends on the DNA, so no DNA is shown, and the CDR3 is as TCRdb lists it. V gene TRBV2 combines with J gene TRBJ2-7; TRBD2, the table's D call, lacks a check against the DNA. The length of the CDR3 is 13 amino acids, counting both ends. From germline, CDR1 is SNHLY and CDR2 FYNNEI. The CDR3 loop reads CASTPLAGDRLIS.

The rearrangement uses TRBV4-1 and TRBJ1-2, with D maybe TRBD1 (5 bases). The CDR3 length is 14 residues. The germline V and J ends were trimmed by 4 bases and 2 bases, with 11 bases remaining between them. Germline V gene sequence: CDR1 MGHRA, CDR2 YSYEKL. CDR3 in amino acids: CASSLVTGNYGYTF. CDR3 DNA: TGCGCCAGCAGCCTTGTTACAGGCAACTATGGCTACACCTTC.

This rearrangement joins TRBV18 to TRBJ1-4; the match to TRBD1 covers 7 bases. The CDR3 consists of 16 residues. The germline V gene encodes CDR1 KGHSH and CDR2 LQKENI. J lost 4 bases, V lost 1 base, and 6 bases had no gene match. CDR3 sequence reads: CASSPRGQNYNEKLFF. As DNA, the CDR3 is TGTGCCAGCTCACCACGGGGACAGAACTATAATGAAAAACTGTTTTTT.

V usage is TRBV27 and J usage is TRBJ1-1; D gene unclear. The V gene's germline CDR1 is MNHEY and CDR2 SMNVEV (reference sequence). CDR3 size: 13 residues. Trimming removed 5 bases from V and 6 bases from J, with 13 bases in between. CDR3 DNA: TGTGCCAGCAGTCCCCACTCCAGCGCTGAAGCTTTCTTT. It is translated as CASSPHSSAEAFF.

V gene TRBV9 combines with J gene TRBJ1-2, with 7 bases matching TRBD1. The trim removed 2 bases at V and 4 bases at J, leaving 8 bases unmatched. Germline CDR1 is SGDLS and CDR2 is YYNGEE. The CDR3 contains 15 residues. The CDR3 loop is CASSVEGGSLYGYTF. CDR3 DNA: TGTGCCAGCAGCGTCGAAGGGGGCAGTCTCTATGGCTACACCTTC.

The V gene is TRBV10-3, the J gene TRBJ2-5; TRBD1 agrees at 7 bases. Trimming cost V 0 bases and J 0 bases; bases outside gene matches: 1. Per the germline V gene, CDR1 is ENHRY and CDR2 is SYGVKD. The CDR3 runs to 15 residues. Written as DNA, the CDR3 is TGTGCCATCAGTGAGTCGGGACAGAACCAAGAGACCCAGTACTTC. It codes for CAISESGQNQETQYF.

The chain has TRBV18 and TRBJ1-5, with a weak D call TRBD1 (6 bases). This CDR3 is 14 amino acids long. Germline CDR1 reads KGHSH; CDR2 reads LQKENI. Trimming removed 2 bases from V and 7 bases from J, with 12 bases in between. CDR3 sequence reads: CASSPGGAGQPQHF. Here the CDR3 DNA reads TGTGCCAGCTCACCAGGGGGGGCCGGGCAGCCCCAGCATTTT.

This clone occurred a few times. The V gene is TRBV6-5, the J gene TRBJ2-2; D remains ambiguous. There are 14 residues in the CDR3. The germline V and J ends were trimmed by 6 bases and 2 bases, with 10 bases remaining between them. Germline assignment: CDR1 MNHEY and CDR2 SVGAGI. The DNA of the CDR3 is TGTGCCAGCAGCCTAGACGGTAACACCGGGGAGCTGTTTTTT. This encodes CASSLDGNTGELFF.

The V call is TRBV2, the J call TRBJ1-5; a weak D match, TRBD1 (5 bases). Trimming pared 2 bases from V and 4 bases from J, leaving 12 bases between. There are 15 residues in the CDR3. Germline values: CDR1 SNHLY, CDR2 FYNNEI. The CDR3 DNA follows: TGTGCCAGCAGTGAACAGGGCCTGGGGAATCAGCCCCAGCATTTT. It is translated as CASSEQGLGNQPQHF.

The chain recombines TRBV18 with TRBJ2-7; D might be TRBD2 (5 bases). The germline CDR1 and CDR2 sequences are KGHSH and LQKENI. V dropped 1 base and J dropped 2 bases, with 9 bases sitting between them. CDR3 length: 14 residues. CDR3 bases: TGTGCCAGCTCACCACGTAGCGCTACCTACGAGCAGTACTTC. It encodes CASSPRSATYEQYF.

The chain combines TRBV7-3 with TRBJ1-1, with TRBD1 matching 8 bases. The V gene's germline CDR1 is SGHTA and CDR2 FQGTGA. With V trimmed by 3 bases and J by 0 bases, 6 bases remained unmatched. CDR3 length: 16 residues. Here the CDR3 reads CASSLGQAGMNTEAFF. Here the CDR3 DNA reads TGTGCCAGCAGCTTGGGACAGGCAGGGATGAACACTGAAGCTTTCTTT.

This clone came up once. The V gene is TRBV10-2, the J gene TRBJ1-2; D gene uncertain. The CDR3 length is 12 residues. From germline, CDR1 is WSHSY and CDR2 SAAADI. The germline V and J ends were trimmed by 8 bases and 4 bases, with 11 bases remaining between them. CDR3 loop: CASGADSYGYTF. CDR3 DNA: TGCGCCAGCGGAGCGGACTCCTATGGCTACACCTTC.

The chain employs TRBV2 and TRBJ2-4; TRBD1 matches 9 bases. The CDR3 totals 14 residues. Looked up from germline, CDR1 is SNHLY and CDR2 is FYNNEI. Trimming cost V 4 bases and J 7 bases; bases outside gene matches: 5. The chain's CDR3 is CASSVLQGANIQYF. CDR3 DNA sequence: TGTGCCAGCAGTGTACTACAGGGGGCCAACATTCAGTACTTC.

The chain employs TRBV28 and TRBJ1-2; perhaps TRBD1 as D (5 bases). V shed 5 bases and J shed 5 bases, with 18 bases lying between them. Per the germline V gene, CDR1 is MDHEN and CDR2 is SYDVKM. The CDR3 contains 15 residues. The CDR3 loop is CASSPRDGRIYGYTF. For the CDR3, the DNA is TGTGCCAGCAGTCCACGGGACGGGAGGATTTATGGCTACACCTTC.

The chain uses TRBV7-8 and TRBJ2-7, with 7 nucleotides matching TRBD1. The junction had 13 bases not matched to a gene; V was cut back by 5 bases and J by 3 bases. CDR1 is SGHVS and CDR2 is FQNEAQ in the germline V gene. CDR3 size: 16 residues. CDR3 DNA: TGTGCCAGCAGCCTATCCAGGACAGGCGGCAACTACGAGCAGTACTTC. This sequence encodes CASSLSRTGGNYEQYF.